A single sample is the source of the 18 T cell receptor beta chains below, sequenced in a study of prognosis after radiotherapy for stage I lung cancer. The authors amplified TCR beta CDR3 from genomic DNA using two-round multiplex PCR. Individual primers that were specific to each TRBV and TRBJ gene served in first-round PCR. Each CDR3 protein gets one entry after TCRdb re-called the multiplex PCR reads with MiXCR. The data hold 38,000 or so distinct CDR3 sequences, with about 24% observed a single time. Sequenced material: PBMCs, taken before or after stereotactic body radiation therapy (not recorded which). These TCRs come from a donor over 45 with non-small cell lung cancer.

This clonotype showed up many times. The chain links TRBV19 to TRBJ2-1; 12 nucleotides match TRBD2. The CDR3 extends over 16 amino acids. V was pared by 4 bases and J by 5 bases, with 6 bases of the junction left unmatched. Germline lookup yields CDR1 LNHDA and CDR2 SQIVND (reference sequence). CDR3 coding DNA: TGTGCCAGTAGTAACCCAGGACTAGCGGGACACAATGAGCAGTTCTTC. Protein: CASSNPGLAGHNEQFF. Supplemented by reference TRBV19 and TRBJ2-1, the full variable domain reads DGGITQSPKYLFRKEGQNVTLSCEQNLNHDAMYWYRQDPGQGLRLIYYSQIVNDFQKGDIAEGYSVSREKKESFPLTVTSAQKNPTAFYLCASSNPGLAGHNEQFFGPGTRLTVL.

This clonotype was counted at least ten times. The chain is built from TRBV7-9 and TRBJ2-5; TRBD1 agrees at 7 bases. The CDR3 has 18 residues. Germline V lookup: CDR1 SEHNR, CDR2 FQNEAQ (reference sequence). V was clipped by 1 base and J by 7 bases; unmatched bases: 18. The CDR3 DNA is TGTGCCAGCAGCTTAGGTAATTCCGGGACAGCCGGGAAAGGGACCCAGTACTTC. It codes for CASSLGNSGTAGKGTQYF.

A remark on this clonotype: One base away lies a much larger clone, so this may be a sequencing read error. The chain links TRBV10-3 to TRBJ1-5; D is undetermined. This CDR3 region has 10 residues. CDR1 and CDR2 (germline): ENHRY, SYGVKD. The chain's CDR3 is CAISGQPKHF. The DNA for the CDR3 is TGTGCCATCAGTGGCCAGCCCAAGCATTTT.

This clonotype showed up many times. The J gene is TRBJ1-2, the V gene TRBV28, with D tentatively TRBD1 (6 bases). V was pared by 6 bases and J by 4 bases, with 15 bases between. The CDR3 is made up of 14 amino acids. Germline CDR1 MDHEN, CDR2 SYDVKM. For the CDR3, the DNA is TGTGCCAGCAGCCCCGCCGGGGGCGCCTATGGCTACACCTTC. Protein sequence: CASSPAGGAYGYTF.

For the CDR3, the DNA is TGCAGTGCCCCACCTCCGCTCGGGAAAAGATACGAGCAGTACTTC. Translation gives CSAPPPLGKRYEQYF. This chain links TRBV20-1 with TRBJ2-7; D possibly corresponds to TRBD2 (5 bases). V lost 6 bases, J lost 4 bases, and 22 bases lay in between. The CDR3 runs 15 residues. Germline values: CDR1 DFQATT, CDR2 SNEGSKA (reference sequence).

This clonotype was counted many times. The V call is TRBV20-1, the J call TRBJ2-7; tentatively, D is TRBD1 (6 bases). Per germline, CDR1 DFQATT and CDR2 SNEGSKA (reference sequence). The V gene lost 6 bases and the J gene lost 0 bases, with 15 bases spanning the gap. The CDR3 is made up of 14 amino acids. The CDR3 spells CSAPLRDTSYEQYF. As DNA, the CDR3 is TGCAGTGCGCCCTTACGGGACACCTCCTACGAGCAGTACTTC.

Points on this clonotype: A read error is possible here, since a much larger clone lies one base away. The chain combines TRBV29-1 with TRBJ2-7; tentative D call: TRBD2 (6 bases). This CDR3 region has 13 residues. CDR1 is SQVTM, CDR2 ANQGSEA, per germline. For the CDR3, the DNA is TGCAGCGTTTCGGGACTCGCCTCCTTCGAGCAGTACTTC. Protein sequence: CSVSGLASFEQYF.

This clonotype was observed many times. The chain combines TRBV19 with TRBJ2-7, with 15 bases aligning to TRBD2. The J segment lost 5 bases and the V segment lost 6 bases, leaving 5 bases of the junction unmatched. Germline V gives CDR1 LNHDA, CDR2 SQIVND (reference sequence). There are 15 residues in the CDR3. The CDR3 spells CASSPGTSGRHEQYF. CDR3 DNA sequence: TGTGCCAGTAGCCCTGGGACTAGCGGGAGGCACGAGCAGTACTTC.

The V call is TRBV6-2 or TRBV6-3, the J call TRBJ2-1, with TRBD2 as a possible D gene (6 bases). Germline CDR1 and CDR2: MNHEY and SVGEGT. The CDR3 spans 14 residues. V dropped 10 bases and J dropped 0 bases, with 13 bases sitting between them. CDR3 DNA sequence: TGTGCCACCCTCTGGGGGGACTCCTACAATGAGCAGTTCTTC. It codes for CATLWGDSYNEQFF.

This clonotype was counted ten times or more. V is TRBV30 and J is TRBJ1-2; D might be TRBD1 (6 bases). Germline loops: CDR1 GTSNPN, CDR2 SVGIG (reference sequence). The ends were cut back, 4 bases at V and 7 bases at J, with 19 bases in the middle. The CDR3 length is 14 residues. The CDR3 sequence: CAWTIPAAGAGYTF. In DNA form, the CDR3 reads TGTGCCTGGACCATTCCGGCGGCAGGGGCTGGCTACACCTTC.

This clonotype was found many times. This sequence joins TRBV5-1 and TRBJ1-1; unclear D gene. CDR1 and CDR2 (germline): SGHRS, YFSETQ. The CDR3 consists of 14 residues. The V end was cut by 7 bases, the J end by 1 base, with 14 bases between. This chain's CDR3 is CASGNPAANTEAFF. CDR3 nucleotides: TGCGCCAGCGGCAATCCAGCGGCGAACACTGAAGCTTTCTTT.

This clonotype has ten or more counts. This chain links TRBV10-3 with TRBJ2-2; D perhaps matches TRBD2 (6 bases). The CDR3 extends over 14 amino acids. Trimming removed 3 bases from V and 6 bases from J, with 11 bases in between. Germline loops: CDR1 ENHRY, CDR2 SYGVKD. CDR3 nucleotides: TGTGCCATCAGTGAAGGAGGGGTCGCCGGGGAGCTGTTTTTT. Translated: CAISEGGVAGELFF.

A remark on this clonotype: With a much larger clone just one base away, this may be a read error. The chain is built from TRBV6-2 or TRBV6-3 and TRBJ1-1; no firm D call. The germline V gene has CDR1 MNHEY and CDR2 SVGEGT. V was trimmed by 7 bases and J by 4 bases, leaving 7 bases between them. The CDR3 runs 11 residues. The chain's CDR3 is CASMVFTEAFF. The CDR3 coding sequence is TGTGCCAGCATGGTCTTCACTGAAGCTTTCTTT.

This clonotype was recorded many times. The V and J genes are TRBV30 and TRBJ2-3; TRBD1 matches 9 bases. Germline CDR1 reads GTSNPN; CDR2 reads SVGIG (reference sequence). After removal of 1 base from V and 7 bases from J, the junction contained 6 bases not matched to a gene. The length of the CDR3 is 14 residues. The CDR3 protein is CAWSALDRGHTQYF. Written as DNA, the CDR3 is TGTGCCTGGAGTGCCCTGGACAGGGGACATACGCAGTATTTT.

Remarks on this clonotype: One end of the junction fails to match germline, which may point to a read error. J is TRBJ1-2 and V is TRBV5-1, with a possible D match to TRBD1 (5 bases). CDR1 SGHRS and CDR2 YFSETQ come from the germline V gene. The length of the CDR3 is 16 residues. The CDR3 spells CASSLGAVGTNYGYTF. The CDR3 DNA follows: TGCGCCAGCAGCTTGGGGGCAGTGGGGACTAACTATGGCTATACCTTC.

By share of the sample, this clonotype is medium-sized (0.01 to 0.1%). J is TRBJ1-3 and V is TRBV7-9; 7 positions match TRBD1. Germline CDR1 and CDR2: SEHNR and FQNEAQ (reference sequence). Unmatched junction bases numbered 11, after V lost 4 bases and J lost 2 bases. The CDR3 extends over 17 amino acids. The CDR3: CASSSLQGTVTGNTIYF. In DNA, the CDR3 is TGTGCCAGCAGCTCGCTACAGGGGACAGTAACTGGAAACACCATATATTTT. Drawing the rest from reference TRBV7-9 and TRBJ1-3, the complete variable domain is DTGVSQNPRHKITKRGQNVTFRCDPISEHNRLYWYRQTLGQGPEFLTYFQNEAQLEKSRLLSDRFSAERPKGSFSTLEIQRTEQGDSAMYLCASSSLQGTVTGNTIYFGEGSWLTVV.

Ten or more counts support this clonotype. The chain uses TRBV6-5 and TRBJ1-2, with a tentative D call TRBD1 (5 bases). The length of the CDR3 is 14 residues. Germline assignment: CDR1 MNHEY and CDR2 SVGAGI. V was shortened by 0 bases and J by 4 bases, with 9 bases between the two germline ends. CDR3 in DNA: TGTGCCAGCAGTTACTCGGCAGGGACCTATGGCTACACCTTC. Translated, it gives CASSYSAGTYGYTF.

As concerns this clonotype: A far larger clone is only one base removed, so a read error is likely. V usage is TRBV7-3 and J usage is TRBJ2-1; the match to TRBD2 covers 9 bases. The CDR3 consists of 15 residues. Losses at the gene ends were 6 bases for V and 4 bases for J; bases not matched to a gene: 7. CDR1 and CDR2 (germline): SGHTA, FQGTGA. CDR3 in amino acids: CASSSSGEIYNEQFF. Written as DNA, the CDR3 is TGTGCCAGCAGTTCTAGCGGGGAGATTTACAATGAGCAGTTCTTC.